These T cell receptor beta chains were read from a single sample in a study of T cell repertoires in cytomegalovirus infection. Each CDR3 protein gets one entry after TCRdb re-called the reads with MiXCR. The data contain around 260,000 distinct CDR3 sequences, roughly 10% of them singletons. Material: PBMCs. All receptors derive from a human donor in good health (CMV status not recorded). Some clones in this sample may be carry-over from other donors' samples. The CDR3 runs from the conserved cysteine through the conserved F or W. Each record gives: V gene, clone size, J gene, D gene, CDR3 protein, CDR3 DNA. A D gene is named only where the DNA matches it firmly. Expanded clones get a size class; other rows say once, few or many, or leave the size out.

V gene: TRBV7-2; clone size: many; J gene: TRBJ2-2; D gene: TRBD2; CDR3 protein: CASSFRLAGLTGELFF; CDR3 DNA: TGTGCCAGCAGCTTTCGACTAGCGGGCCTCACCGGGGAGCTGTTTTTT
V gene: TRBV7-2; clone size: -; J gene: TRBJ2-3; D gene: TRBD2; CDR3 protein: CASSFLAGGTSTDTQYF; CDR3 DNA: TGTGCCAGCAGCTTTTTAGCGGGAGGAACTAGCACAGATACGCAGTATTTT
V gene: TRBV7-2; clone size: many; J gene: TRBJ2-7; D gene: TRBD1; CDR3 protein: CASSQGQGRSYEQYF; CDR3 DNA: TGTGCCAGCAGCCAGGGACAGGGACGCTCCTACGAGCAGTACTTC
V gene: TRBV7-2; clone size: many; J gene: TRBJ1-2; D gene: -; CDR3 protein: CASSLGLGHGNYGYTF; CDR3 DNA: TGTGCCAGCAGCTTAGGTCTGGGACACGGCAACTATGGCTACACCTTC
V gene: TRBV20-1; clone size: many; J gene: TRBJ2-7; D gene: TRBD1; CDR3 protein: CSAMDRSYEQYF; CDR3 DNA: TGCAGTGCTATGGACAGGTCCTACGAGCAGTACTTC
V gene: TRBV5-1; clone size: many; J gene: TRBJ2-7; D gene: TRBD2; CDR3 protein: CASSPSGLVYEQYF; CDR3 DNA: TGCGCCAGCAGCCCGTCCGGACTAGTCTACGAGCAGTACTTC
V gene: TRBV7-2; clone size: many; J gene: TRBJ1-6; D gene: -; CDR3 protein: CASSLSDYKSPLHF; CDR3 DNA: TGTGCCAGCAGCTTATCAGACTACAAATCACCCCTCCACTTT
V gene: TRBV29-1; clone size: many; J gene: TRBJ2-6; D gene: -; CDR3 protein: CSVEAGKSLSGANVLTF; CDR3 DNA: TGCAGCGTTGAAGCGGGGAAATCACTCTCTGGGGCCAACGTCCTGACTTTC
V gene: TRBV7-2; clone size: many; J gene: TRBJ1-3; D gene: TRBD1; CDR3 protein: CASSPDGTGTGNTIYF; CDR3 DNA: TGTGCCAGCAGCCCAGACGGGACAGGGACTGGAAACACCATATATTTT
V gene: TRBV7-2; clone size: few; J gene: TRBJ2-5; D gene: TRBD2; CDR3 protein: CASSLRAGAGLRETQYF; CDR3 DNA: TGTGCCAGCAGCTTACGAGCGGGGGCCGGCTTACGGGAGACCCAGTACTTC
V gene: TRBV2; clone size: many; J gene: TRBJ1-3; D gene: -; CDR3 protein: CASSEGVPGNTIYF; CDR3 DNA: TGTGCCAGCAGTGAAGGAGTTCCTGGAAACACCATATATTTT
V gene: TRBV6-2/TRBV6-3; clone size: many; J gene: TRBJ2-5; D gene: TRBD2; CDR3 protein: CASSKALAGWREETQYF; CDR3 DNA: TGTGCCAGCAGTAAGGCCCTAGCGGGATGGCGGGAAGAGACCCAGTACTTC
V gene: TRBV6-2/TRBV6-3; clone size: many; J gene: TRBJ2-6; D gene: -; CDR3 protein: CASSGLGGFGANVLTF; CDR3 DNA: TGTGCCAGCAGCGGACTGGGTGGTTTTGGGGCCAACGTCCTGACTTTC
V gene: TRBV12-3/TRBV12-4; clone size: many; J gene: TRBJ2-7; D gene: TRBD2; CDR3 protein: CASRPASGYYEQYF; CDR3 DNA: TGTGCCAGCAGGCCGGCTAGCGGATACTACGAGCAGTACTTC
V gene: TRBV4-2; clone size: -; J gene: TRBJ2-5; D gene: TRBD2; CDR3 protein: CASSQDPSGGGVETQYF; CDR3 DNA: TGTGCCAGCAGCCAAGATCCCAGCGGGGGGGGGGTAGAGACCCAGTACTTC
V gene: TRBV6-1; clone size: many; J gene: TRBJ2-1; D gene: TRBD2; CDR3 protein: CASSDPGRSGRMYEQFF; CDR3 DNA: TGTGCCAGCAGTGACCCCGGAAGGAGCGGGAGAATGTATGAGCAGTTCTTC
V gene: TRBV19; clone size: few; J gene: TRBJ2-7; D gene: -; CDR3 protein: CASSSITGTPFSYEQYF; CDR3 DNA: TGTGCCAGTAGTAGCATCACCGGGACACCTTTTTCCTACGAGCAGTACTTC
V gene: TRBV15; clone size: few; J gene: TRBJ2-4; D gene: -; CDR3 protein: CATQPERAKNIQYF; CDR3 DNA: TGTGCCACCCAACCTGAGAGAGCCAAAAACATTCAGTACTTC